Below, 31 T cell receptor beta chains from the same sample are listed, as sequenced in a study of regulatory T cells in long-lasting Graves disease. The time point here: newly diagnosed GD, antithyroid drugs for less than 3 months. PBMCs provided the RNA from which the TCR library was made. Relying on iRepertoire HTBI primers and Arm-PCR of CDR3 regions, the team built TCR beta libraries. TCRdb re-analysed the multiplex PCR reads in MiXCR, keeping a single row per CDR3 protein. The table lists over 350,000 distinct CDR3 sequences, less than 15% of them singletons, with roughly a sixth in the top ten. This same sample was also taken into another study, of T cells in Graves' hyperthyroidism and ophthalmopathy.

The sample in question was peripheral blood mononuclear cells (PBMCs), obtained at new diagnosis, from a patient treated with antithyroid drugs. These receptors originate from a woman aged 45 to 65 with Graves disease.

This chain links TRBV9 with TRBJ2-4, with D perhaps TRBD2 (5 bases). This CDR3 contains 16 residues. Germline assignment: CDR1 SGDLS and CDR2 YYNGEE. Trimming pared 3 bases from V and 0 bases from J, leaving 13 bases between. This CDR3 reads CASSAERTLAKNIQYF. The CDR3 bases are TGTGCCAGCAGCGCCGAGCGGACCTTAGCCAAAAACATTCAGTACTTC.

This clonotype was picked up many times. The CDR3 is CASSFDGPNQPQHF. DNA for the CDR3: TGCGCCAGCAGTTTCGACGGACCCAATCAGCCCCAGCATTTT. The chain recombines TRBV5-1 with TRBJ1-5, with no clear D. This CDR3 has 14 amino acids. Germline CDR1 is SGHRS and CDR2 is YFSETQ. V dropped 5 bases and J dropped 3 bases, with 12 bases sitting between them.

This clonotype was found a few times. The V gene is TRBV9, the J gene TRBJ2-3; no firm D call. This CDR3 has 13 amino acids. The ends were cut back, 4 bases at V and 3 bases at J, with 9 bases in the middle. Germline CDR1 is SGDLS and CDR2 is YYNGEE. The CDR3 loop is CASSILQTDTQYF. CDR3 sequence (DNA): TGTGCCAGCAGCATCTTACAGACAGATACGCAGTATTTT.

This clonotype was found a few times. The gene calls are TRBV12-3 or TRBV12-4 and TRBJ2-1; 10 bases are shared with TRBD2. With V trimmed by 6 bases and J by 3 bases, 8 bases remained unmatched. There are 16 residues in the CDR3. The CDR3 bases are TGTGCCAGCAGCTCACCCGGGACTAGCGTCTACAATGAGCAGTTCTTC. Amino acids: CASSSPGTSVYNEQFF.

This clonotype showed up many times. The CDR3 region is CASRGGYRRNSPLHF. The CDR3 DNA sequence: TGTGCCAGCAGGGGCGGATACCGGCGGAATTCACCCCTCCACTTT. V usage is TRBV2 and J usage is TRBJ1-6; D is ambiguous. The CDR3 totals 15 residues. The V and J ends lost 6 bases and 7 bases respectively, with 16 bases between them. Germline CDR1 SNHLY, CDR2 FYNNEI.

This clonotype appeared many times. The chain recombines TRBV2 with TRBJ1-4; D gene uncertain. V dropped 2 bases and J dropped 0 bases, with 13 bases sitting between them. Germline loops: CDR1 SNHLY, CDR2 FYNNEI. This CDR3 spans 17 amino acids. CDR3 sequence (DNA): TGTGCCAGCAGTGAACAAGGGCGTGGGGCAACTAATGAAAAACTGTTTTTT. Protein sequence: CASSEQGRGATNEKLFF. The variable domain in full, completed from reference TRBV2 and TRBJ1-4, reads EPEVTQTPSHQVTQMGQEVILRCVPISNHLYFYWYRQILGQKVEFLVSFYNNEISEKSEIFDDQFSVERPDGSNFTLKIRSTKLEDSAMYFCASSEQGRGATNEKLFFGSGTQLSVL.

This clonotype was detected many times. CDR3 amino acids: CASSEYWGNTEAFF. CDR3 bases: TGTGCCAGCAGTGAATATTGGGGTAACACTGAAGCTTTCTTT. This rearrangement joins TRBV2 to TRBJ1-1; D is undetermined. Trimming pared 2 bases from V and 2 bases from J, leaving 9 bases between. This CDR3 comprises 14 residues. Germline loops: CDR1 SNHLY, CDR2 FYNNEI.

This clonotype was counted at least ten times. CDR3 region: CASNNGGRTNEQFF. The CDR3 DNA reads as TGCGCCAGCAACAATGGCGGGAGGACCAATGAGCAGTTCTTC. The rearrangement links TRBV5-1 to TRBJ2-1, with 8 positions matching TRBD2. CDR1 is SGHRS, CDR2 YFSETQ, per germline. CDR3 length: 14 residues. V lost 6 bases and J lost 6; bases outside the gene matches: 8.

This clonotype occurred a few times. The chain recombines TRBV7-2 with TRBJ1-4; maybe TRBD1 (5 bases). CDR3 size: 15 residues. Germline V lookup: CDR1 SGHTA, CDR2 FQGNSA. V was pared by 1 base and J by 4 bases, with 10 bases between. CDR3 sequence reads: CASSLGPGGNEKLFF. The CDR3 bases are TGTGCCAGCAGCTTAGGTCCCGGGGGTAATGAAAAACTGTTTTTT.

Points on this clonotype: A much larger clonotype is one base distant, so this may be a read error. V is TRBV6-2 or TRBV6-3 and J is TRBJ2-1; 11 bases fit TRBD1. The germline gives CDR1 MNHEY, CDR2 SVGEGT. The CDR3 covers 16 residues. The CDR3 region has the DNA TGTACCAGCAGCGTACCGGGACAGGGGGTTTTCAATGAGCAGTTCTTC. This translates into CTSSVPGQGVFNEQFF.

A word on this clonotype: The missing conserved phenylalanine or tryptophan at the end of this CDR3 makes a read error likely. The CDR3 loop reads CASSLGLAGAGELFS. Here the CDR3 DNA reads TGCGCCAGCAGCTTAGGGCTAGCGGGAGCCGGGGAGCTGTTTTCT. The chain uses TRBV5-1 and TRBJ2-2, with 10 bases lining up with TRBD2. There are 15 residues in the CDR3. Germline CDR1 SGHRS, CDR2 YFSETQ. V dropped 2 bases and J dropped 6; count of bases not matched to a gene: 4.

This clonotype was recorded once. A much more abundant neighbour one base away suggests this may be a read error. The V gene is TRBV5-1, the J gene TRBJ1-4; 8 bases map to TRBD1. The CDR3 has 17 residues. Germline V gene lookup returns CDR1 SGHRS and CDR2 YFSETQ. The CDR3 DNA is TGCACCAGCAGCTTGAGAACAGGGGGTCCAACTAATGAAAAACTGTTTTTT. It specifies CTSSLRTGGPTNEKLFF.

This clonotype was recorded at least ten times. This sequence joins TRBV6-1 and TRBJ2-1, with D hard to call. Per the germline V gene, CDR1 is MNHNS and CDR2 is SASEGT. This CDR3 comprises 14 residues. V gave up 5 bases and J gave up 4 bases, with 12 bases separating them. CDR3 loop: CASSQSDGYNEQFF. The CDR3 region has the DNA TGTGCCAGCAGTCAATCGGACGGATACAATGAGCAGTTCTTC.

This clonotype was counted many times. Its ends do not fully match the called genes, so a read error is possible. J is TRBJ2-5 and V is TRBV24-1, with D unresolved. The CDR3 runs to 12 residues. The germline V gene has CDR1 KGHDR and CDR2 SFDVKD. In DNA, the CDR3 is TGTGCCTCCACCTGGGGTCAAGGGACCCAGTACTTC. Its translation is CASTWGQGTQYF.

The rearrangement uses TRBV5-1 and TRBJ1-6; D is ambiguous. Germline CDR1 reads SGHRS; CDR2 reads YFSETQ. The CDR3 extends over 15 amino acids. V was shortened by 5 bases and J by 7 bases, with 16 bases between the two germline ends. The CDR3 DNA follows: TGCGCCAGCAGGCCCTCCGGCCTCCCGAATTCACCCCTCCACTTT. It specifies CASRPSGLPNSPLHF.

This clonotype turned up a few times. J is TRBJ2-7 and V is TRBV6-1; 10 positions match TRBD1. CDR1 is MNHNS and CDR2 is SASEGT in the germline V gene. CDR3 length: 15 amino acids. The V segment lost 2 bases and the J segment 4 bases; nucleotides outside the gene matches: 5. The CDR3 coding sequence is TGTGCCAGCAGTGAAACGTGGGACAGGGGATACGAGCAGTACTTC. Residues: CASSETWDRGYEQYF.

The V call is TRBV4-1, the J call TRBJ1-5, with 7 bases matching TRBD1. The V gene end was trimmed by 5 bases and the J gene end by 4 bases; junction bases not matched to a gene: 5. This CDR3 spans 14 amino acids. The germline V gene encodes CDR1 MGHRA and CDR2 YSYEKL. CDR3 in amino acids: CASSKGQQNQPQHF. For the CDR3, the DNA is TGCGCCAGCAGCAAGGGACAGCAAAATCAGCCCCAGCATTTT.

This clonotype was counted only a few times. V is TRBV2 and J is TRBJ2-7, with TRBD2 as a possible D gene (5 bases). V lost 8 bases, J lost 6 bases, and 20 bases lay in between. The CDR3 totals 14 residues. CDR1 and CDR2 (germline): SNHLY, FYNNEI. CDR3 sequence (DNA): TGTGCCAGCGGCCATGGGAGCCAAATGGGCGAGCAGTACTTC. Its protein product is CASGHGSQMGEQYF.

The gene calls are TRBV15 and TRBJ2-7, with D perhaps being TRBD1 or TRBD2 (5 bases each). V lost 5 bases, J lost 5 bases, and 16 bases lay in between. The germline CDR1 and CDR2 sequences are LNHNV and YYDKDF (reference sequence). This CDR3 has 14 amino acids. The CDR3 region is CATSSIYGDDEQYF. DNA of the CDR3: TGTGCCACCAGCTCCATTTACGGGGACGACGAGCAGTACTTC.

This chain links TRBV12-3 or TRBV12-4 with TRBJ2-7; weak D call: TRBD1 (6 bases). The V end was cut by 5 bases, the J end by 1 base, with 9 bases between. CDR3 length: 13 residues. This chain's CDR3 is CASSQGKSYEQYF. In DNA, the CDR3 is TGTGCCAGCAGTCAGGGGAAGTCCTACGAGCAGTACTTC.

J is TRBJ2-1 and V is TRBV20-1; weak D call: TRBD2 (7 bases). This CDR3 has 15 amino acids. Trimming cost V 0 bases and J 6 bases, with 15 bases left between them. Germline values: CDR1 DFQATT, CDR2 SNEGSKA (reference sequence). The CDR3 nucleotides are TGCAGTGCTAGAGATAGGGGGGCTAGCGGCAATGAGCAGTTCTTC. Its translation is CSARDRGASGNEQFF.

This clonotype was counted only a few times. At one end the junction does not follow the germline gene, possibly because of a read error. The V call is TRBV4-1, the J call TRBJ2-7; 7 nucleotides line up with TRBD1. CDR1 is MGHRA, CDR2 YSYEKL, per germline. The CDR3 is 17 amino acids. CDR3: CASSRYVRDSHFYAQYF. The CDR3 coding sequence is TGCGCCAGCAGCCGATACGTGAGGGACAGCCATTTCTACGCGCAGTACTTC.

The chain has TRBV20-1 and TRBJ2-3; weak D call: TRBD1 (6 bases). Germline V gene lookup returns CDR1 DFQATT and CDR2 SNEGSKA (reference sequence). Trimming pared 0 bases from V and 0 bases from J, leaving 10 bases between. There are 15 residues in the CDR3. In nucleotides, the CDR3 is TGCAGTGCTAGAGATGCAGGGGCAAGCACAGATACGCAGTATTTT. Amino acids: CSARDAGASTDTQYF.

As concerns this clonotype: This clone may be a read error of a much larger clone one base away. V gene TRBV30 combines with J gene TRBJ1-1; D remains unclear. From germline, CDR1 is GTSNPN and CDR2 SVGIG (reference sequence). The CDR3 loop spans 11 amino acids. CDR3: CAWGLLTEAIF. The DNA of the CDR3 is TGTGCCTGGGGACTGTTGACTGAAGCTATCTTT.

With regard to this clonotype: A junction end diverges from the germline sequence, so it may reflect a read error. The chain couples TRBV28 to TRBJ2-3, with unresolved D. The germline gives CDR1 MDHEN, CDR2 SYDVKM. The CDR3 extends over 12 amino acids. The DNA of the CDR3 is TGTGCCAGCAGTAGTAGCACAGTTACGCAGTATTTT. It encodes CASSSSTVTQYF.

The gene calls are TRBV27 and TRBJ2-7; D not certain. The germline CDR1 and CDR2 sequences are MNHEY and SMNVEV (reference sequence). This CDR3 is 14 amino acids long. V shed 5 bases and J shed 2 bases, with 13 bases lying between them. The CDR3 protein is CASSPQAGAYEQYF. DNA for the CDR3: TGTGCCAGCAGTCCCCAGGCAGGTGCCTACGAGCAGTACTTC.

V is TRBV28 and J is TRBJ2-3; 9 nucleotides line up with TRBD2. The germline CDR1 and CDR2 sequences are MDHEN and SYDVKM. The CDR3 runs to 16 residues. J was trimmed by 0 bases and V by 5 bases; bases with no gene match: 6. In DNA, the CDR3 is TGTGCCAGCAGTATGAATAGCGGGGGTAGCACAGATACGCAGTATTTT. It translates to CASSMNSGGSTDTQYF.

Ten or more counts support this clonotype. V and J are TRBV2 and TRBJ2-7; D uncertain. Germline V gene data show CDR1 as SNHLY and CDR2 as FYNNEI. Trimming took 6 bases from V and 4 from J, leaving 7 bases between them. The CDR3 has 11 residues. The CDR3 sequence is CASSPQYEQYF. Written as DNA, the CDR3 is TGTGCCAGCAGCCCCCAATACGAGCAGTACTTC.

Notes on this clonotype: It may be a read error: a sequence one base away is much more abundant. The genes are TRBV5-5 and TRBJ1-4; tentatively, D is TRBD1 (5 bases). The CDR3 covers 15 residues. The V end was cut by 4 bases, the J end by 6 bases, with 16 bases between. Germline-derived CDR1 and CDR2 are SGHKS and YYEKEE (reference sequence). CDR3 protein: CASSPLPGRDEKLFF. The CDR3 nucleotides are TGTGCCAGCAGCCCATTGCCAGGGAGGGATGAAAAACTGTTTTTT.

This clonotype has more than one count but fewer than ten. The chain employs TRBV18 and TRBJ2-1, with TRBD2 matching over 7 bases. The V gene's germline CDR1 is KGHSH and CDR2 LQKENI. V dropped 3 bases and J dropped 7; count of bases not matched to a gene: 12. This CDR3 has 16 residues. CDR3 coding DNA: TGTGCCAGCTCACCTTGGAACGGGAGGAACCTGAATGAGCAGTTCTTC. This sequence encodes CASSPWNGRNLNEQFF.

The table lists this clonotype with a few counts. The CDR3 region has the DNA TGCAGCGTTGAAGAATGGGTTGACACAGGGCCCTACGAGCAGTACTTC. It yields the protein CSVEEWVDTGPYEQYF. The rearrangement uses TRBV29-1 and TRBJ2-7; possible D gene TRBD1, 6 bases. This CDR3 is 16 amino acids long. The V end was cut by 0 bases, the J end by 2 bases, with 17 bases between. Germline assignment: CDR1 SQVTM and CDR2 ANQGSEA.